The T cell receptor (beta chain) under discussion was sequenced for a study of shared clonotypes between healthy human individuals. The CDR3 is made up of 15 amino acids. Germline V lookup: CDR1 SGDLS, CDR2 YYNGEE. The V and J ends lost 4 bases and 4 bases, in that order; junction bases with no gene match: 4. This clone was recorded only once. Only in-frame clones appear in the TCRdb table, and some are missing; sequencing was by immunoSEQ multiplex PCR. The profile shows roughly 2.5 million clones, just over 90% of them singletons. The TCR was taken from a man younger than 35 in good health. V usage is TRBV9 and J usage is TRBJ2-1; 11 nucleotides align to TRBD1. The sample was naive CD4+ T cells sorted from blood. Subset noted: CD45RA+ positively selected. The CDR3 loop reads CASSTDRGQYNEQFF. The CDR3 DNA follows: TGTGCCAGCAGCACGGACAGGGGGCAGTACAATGAGCAGTTCTTC.